This T cell receptor beta chain was obtained from a study of T cell responses to AZD1222 COVID-19 vaccine. Using immunoSEQ multiplex PCR, the repertoire was profiled, and TCRdb retains in-frame clones only, with some absent. The table includes around 140,000 clones, roughly 92% detected once. Findings and caveats of the study: The number of AZD1222 recipients seropositive at baseline was only five to seven.

Worth noting for this clone: Its antigen is unknown.

The V gene end was trimmed by 1 base and the J gene end by 0 bases; junction bases not matched to a gene: 4. Germline CDR1 reads MGHRA; CDR2 reads YSYEKL. The CDR3 consists of 17 residues. The starting material was peripheral blood, obtained on day 0 of AZD1222 vaccination. The chain joins TRBV4-1 to TRBJ2-1; 9 positions match TRBD2. The TCR sequence derives from an adult in good health. In DNA, the CDR3 is TGCGCCAGCAGCCAAGGTCTAGCGGGAAGCTCCTACAATGAGCAGTTCTTC. Encoded protein: CASSQGLAGSSYNEQFF.